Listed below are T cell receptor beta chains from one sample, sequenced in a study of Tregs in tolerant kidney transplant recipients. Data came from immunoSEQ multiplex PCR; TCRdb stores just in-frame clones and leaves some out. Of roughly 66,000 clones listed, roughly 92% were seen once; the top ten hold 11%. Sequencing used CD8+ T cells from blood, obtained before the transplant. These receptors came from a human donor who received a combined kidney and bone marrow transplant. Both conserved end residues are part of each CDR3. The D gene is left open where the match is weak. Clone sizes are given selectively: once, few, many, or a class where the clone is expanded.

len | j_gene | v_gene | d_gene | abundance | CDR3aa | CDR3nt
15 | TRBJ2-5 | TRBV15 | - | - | CATSRDQGEGETQYF | TGTGCCACCAGCAGAGATCAAGGGGAAGGAGAGACCCAGTACTTC
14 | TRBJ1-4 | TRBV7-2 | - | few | CASSLQGVNEKLFF | TGTGCCAGCAGCCTACAGGGAGTTAATGAAAAACTGTTTTTT
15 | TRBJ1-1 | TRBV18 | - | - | CASSPRVGRSTEAFF | TGTGCCAGCTCACCCAGGGTAGGGAGGAGCACTGAAGCTTTCTTT
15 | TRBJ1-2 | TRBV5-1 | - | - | CASSEGDIVPDGYTF | TGCGCCAGCAGCGAGGGGGATATCGTTCCTGATGGCTACACCTTC
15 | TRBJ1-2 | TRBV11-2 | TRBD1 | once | CASSLGTGGFYGYTF | TGTGCCAGCAGCTTAGGGACAGGGGGCTTCTATGGCTACACCTTC
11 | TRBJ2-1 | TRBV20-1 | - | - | CSATRQDEQFF | TGCAGTGCTACCAGACAGGATGAGCAGTTCTTC
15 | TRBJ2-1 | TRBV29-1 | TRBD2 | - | CSVEVGLAAYNEQFF | TGCAGCGTTGAAGTGGGACTAGCGGCCTACAATGAGCAGTTCTTC
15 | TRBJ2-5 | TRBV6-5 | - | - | CASSYGEEGVETQYF | TGTGCCAGCAGTTACGGCGAGGAAGGGGTTGAGACCCAGTACTTC
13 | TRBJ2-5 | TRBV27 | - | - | CASSLMRYETQYF | TGTGCCAGCAGTTTAATGAGATATGAGACCCAGTACTTC
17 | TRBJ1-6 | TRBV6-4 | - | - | CASSAPGQAADNSPLHF | TGTGCCAGCAGTGCCCCGGGACAAGCAGCCGATAATTCCCCCCTCCACTTT
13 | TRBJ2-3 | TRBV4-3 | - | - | CASSQDRGNTQYF | TGCGCCAGCAGCCAAGATCGGGGAAATACGCAGTATTTT